The sequence of this T cell receptor (beta chain) was determined in a study of naive and memory T cell subsets. Points from the study as a whole: Clonotypes are single alpha or beta chains, not paired receptors. Naive and memory repertoire findings lacked a ground truth for validation. A few larger clonotypes appeared in naive repertoires, especially CD8, possibly memory cells re-expressing CD45RA. TCR counts from RNA may reflect activation-linked expression changes.

This clonotype has a handful of counts. What it recognizes is unknown. The beta constant-region primer was an equimolar mix of two oligonucleotides covering TRBC1 and TRBC2. Four rounds of PCR amplified the ligated cDNA using nested alpha and beta constant-region primers plus SP2. MiXCR, run by TCRdb on the UMI-ligation and nested PCR reads, gives a single entry per CDR3 protein. The data contain 150,000 or so distinct CDR3 sequences, roughly 22% of them singletons. Germline CDR1 SGDLS, CDR2 YYNGEE. CDR3 length: 13 residues. V lost 3 bases to trimming and J lost 9 bases, with 15 bases between them. After CD4 positive bead selection, the CD4-negative fraction gave CD8 T cells.

The sequenced sample consisted of naive CD4+ T cells from blood. The sequence derives from a human donor in good health. The chain joins TRBV9 to TRBJ2-5; D perhaps matches TRBD1 (6 bases). CDR3 region: CASSGGGATSQYF. The CDR3 nucleotides read TGTGCCAGCAGCGGTGGGGGCGCGACGTCCCAGTACTTC.